This T cell receptor beta chain was retrieved from a study of cytomegalovirus exposure and HLA in healthy donors (dated by TCRdb to about 2017). With respect to the entire study: An earlier analysis of around 600 of the donors reported 250 to 350 Gb of sequence data and around 120 million unique TCR beta sequences from 150 million to 200 million T cells. An early release covering over 500 HLA-typed donors comprised approximately 290 gigabases of sequencing data and tens of millions of unique TCR sequences. The genetic ancestry cluster associated with self-reported Caucasian donors included roughly four fifths of the roughly 400 genotyped donors. The study aimed to test whether cataloging public T cell receptors could reveal signatures of past pathogen exposure. Using immunosequencing, the study profiled T cell repertoires from approximately 700 subjects and related those repertoires to cytomegalovirus serostatus. Along with the approximately 700-subject first cohort, a separate validation cohort of about 110 different subjects was used. To predict cytomegalovirus infection status, the study brought together high-throughput TCR immunosequencing, statistical association of individual TCRs with disease status, and machine learning. In a later analysis, previously published TCR beta repertoires from 600 to 850 donors were re-analyzed and high-resolution HLA genotyping was added so that TCR occurrence patterns could be studied. Rather than using new phenotypic data, the later analysis identified candidate immune exposures from TCR beta sequences and from how often those sequences occurred across donors. An earlier analysis of approximately 580 of the donors used high-throughput TCR beta sequencing to judge whether each TCR beta V gene segment behaved as functional or pseudogenic. Donor age, sex, ethnicity and CMV serostatus were compiled alongside the repertoire data. A later genetic analysis took genome-wide SNP genotypes for about three fifths of the 666 donors and used that subset as a discovery cohort. All discovery cohort repertoires had been generated on a single sequencing platform. Both class I and class II loci were covered by HLA typing, at four-digit resolution. Typing coverage varied by locus: roughly 629-630 donors for A, B, C, DRB1 and DQB1; 522 for DQA1; more than 600 for DPA1; 450 to 480 for DPB1. Five DR-DQ haplotypes were handled as single units for association and clustering, since linkage in the cohort was strong. Among around 400 genotyped donors of the cohort, an average of roughly 230,000 unique TCR beta nucleotide sequences was sequenced per donor, of which roughly 17% were non-productive. Broad study findings and their caveats: According to a later analysis, most CMV-associated TCR beta chains appeared to be HLA-restricted, and the HLA associations seemed to be driven largely by CMV exposure. CMV serostatus was the only immune exposure information available for the cohort. Linkage disequilibrium might explain the correlated functional status among segregating V segments, but an unknown experimental factor could not be ruled out. In a later genetic analysis, fewer N-insertions in productive TCRs were reported among donors in an Asian-associated ancestry cluster than the roughly 640-donor mean. The cohort was sequenced for TCR beta chains only, and without alpha or paired-chain data the features that could be detected were limited. The classifier was reported to diagnose cytomegalovirus status with high specificity and sensitivity in both the original and validation cohorts. A cluster of highly shared sequence variants was judged likely to be a technical artifact of the sequencing pipeline. It was suggested by the authors that the approach could potentially be generalized to other disease states and immunological phenotypes. In an earlier analysis of about 550 of the donors, most TCR beta V segments were observed in productive rearrangements about 87% or about 30% of the time, broadly matching IMGT annotations. When HLA alleles, especially DR and DQ, strongly co-occurred, attributing TCR associations to individual alleles was difficult. At a false discovery rate of 0.05, a later analysis linked 16,951 TCR beta sequences to specific HLA alleles. In a later analysis, HLA-associated TCR beta chains were found to be more clonally expanded and to have lower generation probabilities than equally common non-associated chains. Because HLA typing was missing for some donors at each locus, association tests included only the typed subset. In a later genetic analysis, a missense DCLRE1C variant was associated with V-gene and J-gene trimming of TCR beta chains, and the association was replicated in an independent cohort. A total of 164 TCR beta chains were listed by the study as associated with cytomegalovirus. A further reported finding was that TCR beta sequences accurately predicted the HLA-A and HLA-B alleles for most subjects in the first cohort. Sequencing depth was assumed to be roughly uniform across donors in the presence/absence analyses, though that assumption may not hold. According to a later analysis, parvovirus B19, influenza, CMV and Epstein-Barr virus appeared linked to several top co-occurrence clusters. A few of the identified cytomegalovirus-associated TCR beta chains were confirmed in vitro to be specific for cytomegalovirus antigens. In a later analysis, TCR association rates were found to vary across HLA loci, with the most associated TCRs seen for DRB1 alleles and the fewest for HLA-C alleles. Because counts were too low, seventeen rarely observed V segments, including chromosome 9 orphons, were left out of the earlier analysis of several hundred of the donors. The 87-base-pair reads could not distinguish some IMGT-functional V segments, including TRBV6-2 and TRBV6-3, so those segments were excluded. Most TCR sequences were seen in very few donors, while some public TCRs were found in many individuals.

Library preparation employed the immunoSEQ multiplex PCR assay. For the multiplex PCR, a mixture combining 60 forward primers for TCR Vbeta segments and 13 reverse primers for TCR Jbeta segments was used. A multiplex PCR assay on genomic DNA amplified the CDR3 region of rearranged TCR beta genes. The amplified TCR beta libraries were sequenced on the Illumina HiSeq System as 87-base-pair reads. Concerning the study's data processing: In a later analysis, some 80 million unique TCR beta chains were counted across the 666 repertoires, and around 10 million of these chains were shared by at least two donors. A nearest-neighbor algorithm error-corrected the raw reads and collapsed the reads into unique sequences, merging closely related sequences to remove PCR and sequencing errors. To assign V, D and J gene segments, CDR3 sequences were aligned to IMGT reference sequences. For a sequence to be retained, a match of at least six nucleotides to both a V gene segment and a J gene segment was required. Rearrangements were classified as productive when the CDR3 lacked stop codons and remained in frame with V and J, and all other rearrangements were classified as non-productive. Following IMGT convention, CDR3 was defined as the stretch from the second conserved V-encoded cysteine up to the conserved J-encoded phenylalanine. The earlier analysis of around 640 of the donors excluded sequences that lacked an unambiguous match to a single V gene segment. In an earlier analysis of approximately 610 of the donors, V segments were called functional above 56.7% productive rearrangements and were called segregating when the between-donor standard deviation exceeded 5%. To diagnose cytomegalovirus status from the catalog of TCR beta chain sequences, a statistical classification framework was built. V and J gene assignment, in a later analysis, came from comparing TCR nucleotide sequences with IMGT/GENE-DB human TR gene sequences. Using the TCRdist pipeline, a later analysis assigned CDR3 sequences along with most-parsimonious VDJ recombination scenarios. In a later analysis, each TCR beta chain was defined by its CDR3 amino acid sequence together with its V-gene family, and reads without a unique V-gene family were excluded. As a way to deal with suspected cross-contamination and a sequencing artifact, a later analysis dropped 450 to 600 nucleotide sequences that were highly shared and had low generation probability. In a later analysis, a clonal expansion index for each public chain was calculated from normalized within-repertoire ranks of inferred template counts. In a later analysis, generation probabilities were computed using a VDJ recombination model fitted to out-of-frame rearrangements, and the results were checked against IGoR. A later analysis scored TCR-TCR, TCR-HLA and TCR-CMV co-occurrence with hypergeometric tests, applying a repertoire-size bias correction to TCR pairs. In a later analysis, false discovery rates were estimated by permuting HLA or CMV assignments 20 times. In a later analysis, co-occurring TCRs were grouped using DBSCAN, with TCRdist sequence similarity added in when clustering inside HLA-allele-positive subsets. For co-occurrence clustering, repertoires with fewer than 30,000 or more than 120,000 public chains were excluded, along with a handful of repertoires with anomalous nucleotide sharing. In TCRdb, the immuneACCESS table is reduced to in-frame sequences with V and J assigned. These tables do not hold every clone; where another copy was compared, an unresolved V gene accounts for under half, and the others remain unexplained. The DNA was the basis for D and trimming; V, J and clone size are from that table. This sample is represented by 160,000 or so clones; more than 60% of them were singletons. In total, the top ten clones hold roughly 1.4% of the sample.

In total, around 600 healthy bone marrow donors made up the cohort. Cohort members were all nominally healthy when sampled, although unrecorded immune exposures were likely present. The donor tested CMV seronegative, placing the donor among the roughly 350 seronegative members of the cohort. Every donor gave a peripheral blood sample, and the peripheral blood mononuclear cells from that sample were used for TCR beta sequencing. The Qiagen DNeasy Blood Extraction Kit was used to extract genomic DNA from the blood cell samples. To note about this clone: Its antigen target is currently unknown. Base qualities are not at hand, and no much larger clone is one base apart.

For CDR1 and CDR2, the germline V gene lists SGDLS and YYNGEE. Taken from cysteine to phenylalanine, the CDR3 has 15 residues. The DNA shown is the 45-base CDR3, in frame from base 1. V has 0 bases trimmed and J has 8 bases trimmed; junction bases matching no gene number 6. The sequencing sample was made of PBMCs. This TCR derives from a woman aged 25 to 39 in good health and CMV-seronegative. The rearrangement combines TRBV9 with TRBJ2-1; TRBD2 aligns with 9 central bases. The CDR3 protein is CASSVGWTSVDEQFF. The bases read TGTGCCAGCAGCGTAGGATGGACTAGCGTCGATGAGCAGTTCTTC.